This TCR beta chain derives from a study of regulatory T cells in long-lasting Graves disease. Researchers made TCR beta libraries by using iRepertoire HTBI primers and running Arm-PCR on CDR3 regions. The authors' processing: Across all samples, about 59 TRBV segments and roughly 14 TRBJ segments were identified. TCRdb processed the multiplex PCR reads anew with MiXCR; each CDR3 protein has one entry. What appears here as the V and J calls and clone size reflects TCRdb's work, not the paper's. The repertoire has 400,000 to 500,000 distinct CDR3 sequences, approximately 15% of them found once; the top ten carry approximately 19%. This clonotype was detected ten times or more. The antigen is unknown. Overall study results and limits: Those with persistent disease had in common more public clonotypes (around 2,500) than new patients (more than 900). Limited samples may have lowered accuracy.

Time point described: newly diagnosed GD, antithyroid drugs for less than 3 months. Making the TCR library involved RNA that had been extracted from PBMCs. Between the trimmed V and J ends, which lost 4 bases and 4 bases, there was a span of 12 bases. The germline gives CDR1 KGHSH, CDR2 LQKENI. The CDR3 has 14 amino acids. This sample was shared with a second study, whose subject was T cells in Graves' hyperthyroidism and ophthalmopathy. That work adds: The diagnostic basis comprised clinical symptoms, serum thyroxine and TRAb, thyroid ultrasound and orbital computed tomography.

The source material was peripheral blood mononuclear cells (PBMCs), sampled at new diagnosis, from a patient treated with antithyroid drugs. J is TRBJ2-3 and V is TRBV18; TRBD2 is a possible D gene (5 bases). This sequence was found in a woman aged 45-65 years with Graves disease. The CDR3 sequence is CASSLSQLADTQYF. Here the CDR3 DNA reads TGTGCCAGCTCACTTAGTCAACTAGCAGATACGCAGTATTTT.